The entry below describes one T cell receptor beta chain. Its antigen remains unidentified. Base quality data are lacking; no much larger clone is found one base away. From the cysteine up to the phenylalanine, the CDR3 has a length of 15 residues. Left in the record is the CDR3 DNA by itself, 45 bases read in frame from the first base. V is cut by 2 bases and J by 4 bases, and the space between the germline ends is 12 bases. CDR1 and CDR2, looked up from the germline V gene (reference sequence), are GTSNPN and SVGIG. These data are taken from a study of blood T cell repertoires in COVID-19 (dated by TCRdb to 2018 to 2021). At the level of the whole study: Samples from collaborators originated in the United States, Italy and Spain and spanned both the acute and convalescent phases of COVID-19. The prospective study material was composed of cDNA or gDNA derived from T cells, B-cell-depleted T cells, or PBMCs. Deeply sampled blood TCRbeta repertoires from subjects exposed to, actively infected with, or recovered from COVID-19 were included in the dataset. The repertoires were released in a freely available public database meant as a resource for research on the immune response to SARS-CoV-2. Samples came from the ongoing ImmuneRACE study (first 160 participants) plus 1,254 subjects from 6 global collaborators. Sample metadata almost always included a de-identified subject ID, COVID-19 status, age in years and sex. Where HLA class I and class II types were available, the types were taken from metadata supplied by the sample provider, not from assay-based typing.

In Seattle, one collaborating source enrolled patients while the infection was active and tracked those patients longitudinally over the course of disease. Each collaborating institution followed its own protocols to collect whole blood in K2EDTA tubes. For TCRbeta analysis, collaborators shipped samples in one of three forms: frozen whole blood, isolated PBMCs, or DNA extracted from either of those sample types. Findings and caveats that apply to the study as a whole: How much clinical and demographic metadata was included differed by source and by participant, and the metadata was provided uncurated.

The immunoSEQ Assay, a bias-controlled multiplex PCR, was used to amplify TCRbeta CDR3 regions from genomic DNA. Per the source publication's procedure: The number of nucleated cells in each sample was estimated from the amplification of reference gene primers within the assay. To quantify the absolute abundance of each unique TCRbeta CDR3 rearrangement, sequence reads were collapsed and filtered. For each sample, productive Simpson clonality was calculated as the square root of Simpson's diversity index over productive rearrangements. TCRdb re-hosts the immuneACCESS table, in-frame sequences only. Its copies lack some clones; in the studies checked, an unresolved V gene accounts for under half of them, and the cause for the rest is not known. V and J calls and clone size are copied from that table; D and trimming were computed from the DNA. The sample contains 300,000 to 400,000 clones, 86% of them found a single time. 7.1% of the sample is in the top ten clones.

Sequencing was performed on peripheral blood. This receptor was taken from a woman in her sixties or seventies with COVID-19, enrolled during active disease. The sequence links TRBV30 to TRBJ2-6; a tentative D call is TRBD2 (6 bases match). In nucleotide form, the sequence is TGTGCCTGGAGTCTGGGGGGTGCGGGGGCCAACGTCCTGACTTTC. Translated, this is CAWSLGGAGANVLTF.